This T cell receptor (beta chain) was recorded in a study of blood T cell repertoires in COVID-19. Study information: The United States, Italy and Spain were the sources of the acute and convalescent COVID-19 samples. In each case, the material was cDNA or gDNA derived from T cells, B-cell-depleted T cells, or PBMCs.

CDR1 is MNHEY and CDR2 is SVGEGT in the germline V gene. Trimming at V came to 6 bases and at J to 7 bases, leaving 7 bases not matched to a gene. The CDR3 covers 14 residues. Methods used by the authors: Using reference gene primer amplification, nucleated cell counts were estimated. The data were produced by immunoSEQ multiplex PCR, yet TCRdb's version contains in-frame clones alone and is incomplete. Clonal size and the V and J genes are those of that table, whereas D and trimming came from the DNA. The sample includes 210,000 or so clones, roughly 80% of them seen just once. The sample was peripheral blood. This chain joins TRBV6-2 or TRBV6-3 and TRBJ1-2, with 11 nucleotides matching TRBD1. The origin of this receptor is a human donor in a cohort sampled during active COVID-19. DNA for the CDR3: TGTGCCAGCAGCTCTGGACAGGGGGCGAGTGGCTACACCTTC. Its translation: CASSSGQGASGYTF.